Listed below are T cell receptor beta chains from one sample, sequenced in a study of CD8 T cells in Susac syndrome. Via MiXCR, TCRdb re-called the immunoSEQ multiplex PCR reads, giving one row per CDR3 protein. The profile shows roughly 330,000 distinct CDR3 sequences, around 90% of them singletons. The specimen sequenced was CD4+ T cells from PBMCs. The receptor set was obtained from a human donor with multiple sclerosis. The CDR3 runs from the conserved cysteine through the conserved F or W. The size field is filled for only some rows; it gives once, few, many or a size class.

J,V,size,CDR3
TRBJ2-7,TRBV7-8,NA,CASSWLRTGTYEQYF
TRBJ2-7,TRBV6-4,NA,CANQTGGREEGYEQYF
TRBJ2-3,TRBV4-3,NA,CASSQDFRTSGRGPRTDTQYF
TRBJ2-7,TRBV4-1,NA,CASSQGRARGTSGIEQYF
TRBJ2-3,TRBV28,NA,CASSFRTSRRTDTQYF
TRBJ1-3,TRBV7-8,NA,CASSLGNRGGNTIYF
TRBJ2-7,TRBV20-1,NA,CSASPTRTGILSYEQYF
TRBJ1-1,TRBV5-4,once,CASSRGQGASPLNTEAFF
TRBJ2-1,TRBV29-1,NA,CSVARAGSYNEQFF
TRBJ1-5,TRBV19,NA,CASSPSTAYSNQPQHF
TRBJ1-1,TRBV5-1,NA,CASSSNPGQGATEAFF
TRBJ1-3,TRBV7-2,NA,CASSLLPEGDTIYF
TRBJ1-2,TRBV12-2,NA,CASRQTTGDYGYTF
TRBJ2-7,TRBV19,NA,CASSAGDIAYEQYF
TRBJ2-1,TRBV20-1,NA,CSADRLGAYNEQFF
TRBJ1-1,TRBV5-1,NA,CASSLSQPINTEAFF
TRBJ2-2,TRBV20-1,NA,CSAEMDSPNTGELFF
TRBJ2-1,TRBV5-1,NA,CASSLVPGAHNEQFF
TRBJ1-5,TRBV6-2/TRBV6-3,NA,CASAYYRGLQPQHF
TRBJ1-2,TRBV20-1,NA,CSANREGGYTF
TRBJ1-4,TRBV7-2,NA,CASSLGLNEKLFF
TRBJ1-6,TRBV11-2,NA,CASSLGLTSYNSPLHF
TRBJ2-6,TRBV9,NA,CASSAQGPSWANVLTF
TRBJ2-5,TRBV6-1,NA,CASSEGLWARQETQYF
TRBJ2-1,TRBV30,NA,CAWSGRTGTNNEQFF
TRBJ1-5,TRBV20-1,NA,CSARGTRQSNQPQHF
TRBJ2-3,TRBV12-3/TRBV12-4,NA,CASSLGLAGGSSTDTQYF
TRBJ1-1,TRBV20-1,once,CSASPTGAEAFF
TRBJ2-2,TRBV7-9,NA,CASRPPHLIPGELFF
TRBJ2-5,TRBV5-8,NA,CASSLELAVGWETQCF
TRBJ1-5,TRBV6-1,NA,CASSESGDYQPQHF
TRBJ2-3,TRBV15,once,CATSKTGGPTDTQYF
TRBJ1-5,TRBV28,NA,CASSSEGRGNQPQHF
TRBJ2-2,TRBV7-9,NA,CASSRDRVFANTGELFF
TRBJ2-5,TRBV7-9,NA,CASSLGDRGRQETQYF
TRBJ2-5,TRBV5-4,NA,CASSPRLAGVEETQYF
TRBJ2-5,TRBV14,NA,CASSQDRFGRQETQYF
TRBJ1-2,TRBV11-2,NA,CASSSRTGGNYGYTF
TRBJ2-2,TRBV6-2/TRBV6-3,NA,CASRKDRGNTGELFF
TRBJ2-7,TRBV6-6,NA,CASSLPTSGRSYEQYF
TRBJ2-5,TRBV20-1,NA,CSASRGLEGQETQYF
TRBJ2-5,TRBV19,NA,CASSFQAQETQYF
TRBJ1-2,TRBV7-8,NA,CASSPRTAYLRGYTF
TRBJ1-2,TRBV7-2,NA,CASSPSAQGGPYGYTF
TRBJ2-1,TRBV28,NA,CASSFLSGSSPEQFF
TRBJ1-5,TRBV18,once,CASSLQFSGPGNQPQHF
TRBJ2-1,TRBV12-3/TRBV12-4,few,CASSLGLAGNEQFF
TRBJ2-3,TRBV20-1,NA,CSARGDTGGTDTQYF
TRBJ2-1,TRBV6-1,few,CASSALAGSYNEQFF
TRBJ1-2,TRBV14,NA,CASSRINNYGYTF
TRBJ2-5,TRBV19,NA,CASSRTSGGPQETQYF